This entry describes one T cell receptor (beta chain). This sample was included in a study of cytomegalovirus exposure and HLA in healthy donors. Assay used: immunoSEQ multiplex PCR; TCRdb lists only in-frame clones, some missing. This sample yields tens of thousands of clones, of which roughly 83% are seen a single time; 9% to 14% belongs to the top ten. The ends were cut back, 0 bases at V and 10 bases at J, with 18 bases in the middle. CDR3 size: 16 residues. Germline-derived CDR1 and CDR2 are MNHNS and SASEGT. This clonotype was sampled from a woman under 30 in good health and CMV-seropositive. Sequenced sample: PBMCs. The chain combines TRBV6-1 with TRBJ1-4; the D is unclear. The CDR3 protein is CASSEATAAKSVKLFF. In nucleotides, the CDR3 is TGTGCCAGCAGTGAAGCGACGGCAGCGAAGTCTGTAAAACTGTTTTTT.